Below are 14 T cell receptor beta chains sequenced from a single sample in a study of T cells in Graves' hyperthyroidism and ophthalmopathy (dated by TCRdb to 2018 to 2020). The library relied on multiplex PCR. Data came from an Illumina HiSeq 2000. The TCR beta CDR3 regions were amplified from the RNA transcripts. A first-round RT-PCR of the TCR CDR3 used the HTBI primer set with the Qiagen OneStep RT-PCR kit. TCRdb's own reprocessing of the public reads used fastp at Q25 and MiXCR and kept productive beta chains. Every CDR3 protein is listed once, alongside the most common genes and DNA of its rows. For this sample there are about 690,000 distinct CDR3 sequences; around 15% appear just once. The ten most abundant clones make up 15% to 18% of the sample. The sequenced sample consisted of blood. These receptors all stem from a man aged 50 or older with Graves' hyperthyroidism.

This CDR3 is CASSADRVGYTF. CDR3 nucleotide sequence: TGTGCCAGTAGTGCCGACAGGGTTGGCTACACCTTC. This rearrangement joins TRBV19 to TRBJ1-2; 7 bases are a match to TRBD1. The CDR3 is 12 amino acids. In germline, CDR1 is LNHDA, CDR2 SQIVND (reference sequence). Trimming removed 5 bases from V and 7 bases from J; junction bases left unmatched: 4.

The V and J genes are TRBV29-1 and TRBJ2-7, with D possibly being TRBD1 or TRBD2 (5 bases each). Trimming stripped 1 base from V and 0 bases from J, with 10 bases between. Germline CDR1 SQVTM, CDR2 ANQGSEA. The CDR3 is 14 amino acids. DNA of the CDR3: TGCAGCGTTGAAGTGTGGGGGACCTCCTACGAGCAGTACTTC. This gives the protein CSVEVWGTSYEQYF.

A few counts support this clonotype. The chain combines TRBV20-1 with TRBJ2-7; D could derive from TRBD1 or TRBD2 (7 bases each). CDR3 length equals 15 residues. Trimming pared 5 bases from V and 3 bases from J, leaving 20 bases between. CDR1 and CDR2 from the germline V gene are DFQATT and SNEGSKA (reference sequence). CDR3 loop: CSAFNAGDRDYEQYF. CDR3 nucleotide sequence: TGCAGTGCTTTCAACGCGGGGGACAGAGACTACGAGCAGTACTTC.

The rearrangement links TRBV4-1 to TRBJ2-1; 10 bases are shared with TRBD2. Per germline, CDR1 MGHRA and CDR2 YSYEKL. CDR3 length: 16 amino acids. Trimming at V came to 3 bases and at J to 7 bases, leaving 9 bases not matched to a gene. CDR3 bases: TGCGCCAGCAGCCACCAATCTAGCGGGAGAAGGAATGAGCAGTTCTTC. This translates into CASSHQSSGRRNEQFF.

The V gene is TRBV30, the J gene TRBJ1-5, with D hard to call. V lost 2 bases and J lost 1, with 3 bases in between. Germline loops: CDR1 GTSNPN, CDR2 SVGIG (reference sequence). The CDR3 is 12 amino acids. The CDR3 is CAWSFSNQPQHF. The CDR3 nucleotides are TGTGCCTGGAGTTTCAGCAATCAGCCCCAGCATTTT.

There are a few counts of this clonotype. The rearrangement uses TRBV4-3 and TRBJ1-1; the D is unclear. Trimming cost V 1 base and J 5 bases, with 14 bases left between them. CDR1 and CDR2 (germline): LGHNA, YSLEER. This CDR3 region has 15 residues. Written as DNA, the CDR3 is TGCGCCAGCAGCCAAGTGCGATCGGGAGGGACTGAAGCTTTCTTT. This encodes CASSQVRSGGTEAFF.

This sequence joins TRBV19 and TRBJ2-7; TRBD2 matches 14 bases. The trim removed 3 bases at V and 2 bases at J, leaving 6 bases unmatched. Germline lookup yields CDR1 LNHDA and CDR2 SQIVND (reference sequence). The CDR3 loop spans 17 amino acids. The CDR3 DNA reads TGTGCCAGTAGTATCTTGGGGACTAGCGGGAGTCCCTACGAGCAGTACTTC. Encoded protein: CASSILGTSGSPYEQYF.

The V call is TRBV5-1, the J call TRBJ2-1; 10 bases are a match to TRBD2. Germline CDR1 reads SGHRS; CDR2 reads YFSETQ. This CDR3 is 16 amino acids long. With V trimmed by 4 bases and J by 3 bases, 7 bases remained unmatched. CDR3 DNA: TGCGCCAGCAGCCCCCGGACTAGCGGCTACTACAATGAGCAGTTCTTC. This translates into CASSPRTSGYYNEQFF.

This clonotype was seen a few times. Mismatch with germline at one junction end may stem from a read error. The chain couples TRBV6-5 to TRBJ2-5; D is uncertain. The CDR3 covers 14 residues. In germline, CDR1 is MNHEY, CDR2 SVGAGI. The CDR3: CASSYAGDATTRYF. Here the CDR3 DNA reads TGTGCCAGCAGTTACGCAGGTGACGCCACGACCCGGTACTTC.

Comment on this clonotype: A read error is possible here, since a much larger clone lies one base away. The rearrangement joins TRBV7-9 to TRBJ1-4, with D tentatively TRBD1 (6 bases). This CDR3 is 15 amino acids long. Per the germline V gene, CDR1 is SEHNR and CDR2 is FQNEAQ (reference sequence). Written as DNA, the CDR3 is TGTGCCAGCAGCCCGATACAGGGAGACGGTGAAAAACTGCTTTTT. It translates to CASSPIQGDGEKLLF.

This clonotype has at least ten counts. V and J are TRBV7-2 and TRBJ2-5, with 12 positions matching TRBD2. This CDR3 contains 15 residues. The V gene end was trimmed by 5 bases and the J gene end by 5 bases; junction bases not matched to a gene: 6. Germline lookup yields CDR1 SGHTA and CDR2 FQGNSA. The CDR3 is CASSGRTSGTETQYF. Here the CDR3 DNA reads TGTGCCAGCAGCGGAAGGACTAGCGGGACGGAGACCCAGTACTTC. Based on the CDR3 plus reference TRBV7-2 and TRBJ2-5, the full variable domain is GAGVSQSPSNKVTEKGKDVELRCDPISGHTALYWYRQSLGQGLEFLIYFQGNSAPDKSGLPSDRFSAERTGGSVSTLTIQRTQQEDSAVYLCASSGRTSGTETQYFGPGTRLLVL.

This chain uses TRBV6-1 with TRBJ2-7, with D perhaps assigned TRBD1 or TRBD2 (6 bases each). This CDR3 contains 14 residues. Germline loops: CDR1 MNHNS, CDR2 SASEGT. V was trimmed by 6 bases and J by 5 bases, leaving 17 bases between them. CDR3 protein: CASRPGGGSNEQYF. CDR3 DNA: TGTGCCAGCAGACCCGGAGGGGGGAGTAACGAGCAGTACTTC.

In DNA, the CDR3 is TGTGCCAGCAGTTACTGGGGACAGGGGGCGCGAGAGCAGTACTTC. This translates into CASSYWGQGAREQYF. The genes are TRBV6-9 and TRBJ2-7; 12 nucleotides align to TRBD1. The V gene end was trimmed by 3 bases and the J gene end by 7 bases; junction bases not matched to a gene: 7. Germline-derived CDR1 and CDR2 are MNHGY and SVAAGI. The CDR3 runs to 15 residues.

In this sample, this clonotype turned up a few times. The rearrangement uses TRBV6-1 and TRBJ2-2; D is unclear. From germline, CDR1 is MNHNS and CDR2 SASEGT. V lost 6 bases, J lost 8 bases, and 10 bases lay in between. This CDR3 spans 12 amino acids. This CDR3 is CASRIQQGELFF. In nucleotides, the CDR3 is TGTGCCAGCAGGATTCAACAGGGGGAGCTGTTTTTT.